These 11 T cell receptor beta chains originate from one sample sequenced in a study of blood T cells in healthy people across ages. For the second PCR, which ran for roughly 7 to 11 cycles, a sample-barcoded 5' primer and a J-beta primer mix were used. MiXCR was run by TCRdb on the 5' RACE reads, yielding one entry per CDR3 protein. The top ten hold roughly 3.9% of the sample, which has about 620,000 distinct CDR3 sequences, under 25% seen once. Sequenced: blood. These receptors all come from a man aged 65-85 years in good health.

The genes are TRBV20-1 and TRBJ2-7, with 8 nucleotides matching TRBD1. CDR1 is DFQATT and CDR2 is SNEGSKA in the germline V gene (reference sequence). The CDR3 length is 14 residues. The trim removed 4 bases at V and 2 bases at J, leaving 7 bases unmatched. This CDR3 reads CSATWQGATYEQYF. CDR3 DNA: TGCAGTGCTACATGGCAGGGGGCGACCTACGAGCAGTACTTC.

This clonotype was picked up a small number of times. Germline and junction disagree at one end, which may indicate a read error. The chain employs TRBV30 and TRBJ2-2, with 9 bases lining up with TRBD2. This CDR3 contains 16 residues. Germline V gene data show CDR1 as GTSNPN and CDR2 as SVGIG (reference sequence). CDR3: CAWSARTSENAGELFF. The CDR3 coding sequence is TGTGCCTGGAGCGCCAGGACTAGCGAGAACGCCGGGGAGCTGTTTTTT.

The rearrangement joins TRBV29-1 to TRBJ2-1; 8 bases align to TRBD2. The germline gives CDR1 SQVTM, CDR2 ANQGSEA. V dropped 4 bases and J dropped 0; count of bases not matched to a gene: 11. The CDR3 is made up of 17 amino acids. The CDR3 here is CSVGFGSGASSYNEQFF. CDR3 sequence (DNA): TGCAGCGTTGGCTTCGGTAGCGGGGCCAGCTCCTACAATGAGCAGTTCTTC.

The chain combines TRBV5-1 with TRBJ2-5; D unclear. Trimming stripped 8 bases from V and 5 bases from J, with 22 bases between. Per germline, CDR1 SGHRS and CDR2 YFSETQ. This CDR3 is built from 15 residues. DNA of the CDR3: TGCGCCAGTTCAGTGATCCCCTCCTCAAACGAGACCCAGTACTTC. This codes for CASSVIPSSNETQYF. The variable domain in full, completed from reference TRBV5-1 and TRBJ2-5, reads KAGVTQTPRYLIKTRGQQVTLSCSPISGHRSVSWYQQTPGQGLQFLFEYFSETQRNKGNFPGRFSGRQFSNSRSEMNVSTLELGDSALYLCASSVIPSSNETQYFGPGTRLLVL.

This clonotype occurred many times. The chain employs TRBV28 and TRBJ2-2; D unclear. Germline V CDR1 and CDR2: MDHEN, SYDVKM. The CDR3 spans 14 residues. Deletions cut 6 bases from V and 1 base from J, with 9 bases between. For the CDR3, the DNA is TGTGCCAGCAGGATGACGGGGAACACCGGGGAGCTGTTTTTT. It is translated as CASRMTGNTGELFF. The whole variable domain, filled in from reference TRBV28 and TRBJ2-2, reads DVKVTQSSRYLVKRTGEKVFLECVQDMDHENMFWYRQDPGLGLRLIYFSYDVKMKEKGDIPEGYSVSREKKERFSLILESASTNQTSMYLCASRMTGNTGELFFGEGSRLTVL.

The table lists this clonotype with a few counts. The chain couples TRBV7-2 to TRBJ2-2; D remains unclear. CDR1 and CDR2 from the germline V gene are SGHTA and FQGNSA. There are 15 residues in the CDR3. Trimming removed 5 bases at V and 1 base at J, with 11 bases between. The CDR3 sequence is CASSTAPRNTGELFF. The CDR3 nucleotides read TGTGCCAGCAGCACCGCCCCGAGGAACACCGGGGAGCTGTTTTTT.

J is TRBJ2-5 and V is TRBV29-1; tentative D call: TRBD1 (6 bases). V lost 6 bases and J lost 5, with 22 bases in between. The CDR3 length is 15 residues. Germline V gives CDR1 SQVTM, CDR2 ANQGSEA. CDR3 sequence reads: CSVEQRGQRRETQYF. CDR3 nucleotide sequence: TGCAGCGTGGAACAAAGGGGACAAAGACGGGAGACCCAGTACTTC.

The chain links TRBV12-3 or TRBV12-4 to TRBJ1-5, with D uncertain. The CDR3 totals 13 residues. Trimming left V 8 bases short and J 1 base short, with 9 bases between. This chain's CDR3 is CASAGGSNQPQHF. The DNA for the CDR3 is TGTGCCAGCGCCGGCGGGAGCAATCAGCCCCAGCATTTT.

This clonotype came up many times. The V gene is TRBV18, the J gene TRBJ2-7; possibly TRBD1 or TRBD2 for D (6 bases each). V dropped 4 bases and J dropped 1 base, with 14 bases sitting between them. The germline CDR1 and CDR2 sequences are KGHSH and LQKENI. The CDR3 length is 15 residues. CDR3 coding DNA: TGTGCCAGCTCACAAAGCGGAGGGGGTTCCTACGAGCAGTACTTC. Its protein is CASSQSGGGSYEQYF.

The sample holds many counts of this clonotype. The rearrangement links TRBV7-2 to TRBJ2-1, with 7 bases fitting TRBD1. Germline V gene data show CDR1 as SGHTA and CDR2 as FQGNSA. The CDR3 runs 15 residues. Trimming at V came to 3 bases and at J to 3 bases, leaving 5 bases not matched to a gene. The CDR3 sequence is CASSFLTGNYNEQFF. The CDR3 bases are TGTGCCAGCAGCTTCCTGACAGGGAACTACAATGAGCAGTTCTTC.

The rearrangement links TRBV3-1 to TRBJ2-5, with 10 bases fitting TRBD2. The assigned J gene may be wrong: the sequence end matches TRBJ2-7 better. This CDR3 comprises 15 residues. Germline V CDR1 and CDR2: LGHDT, YNNKEL (reference sequence). As DNA, the CDR3 is TGTGCCAGCAGCGACCTAGCGGGAGTAAACTACGAGCAGTACTTC. Residues: CASSDLAGVNYEQYF.